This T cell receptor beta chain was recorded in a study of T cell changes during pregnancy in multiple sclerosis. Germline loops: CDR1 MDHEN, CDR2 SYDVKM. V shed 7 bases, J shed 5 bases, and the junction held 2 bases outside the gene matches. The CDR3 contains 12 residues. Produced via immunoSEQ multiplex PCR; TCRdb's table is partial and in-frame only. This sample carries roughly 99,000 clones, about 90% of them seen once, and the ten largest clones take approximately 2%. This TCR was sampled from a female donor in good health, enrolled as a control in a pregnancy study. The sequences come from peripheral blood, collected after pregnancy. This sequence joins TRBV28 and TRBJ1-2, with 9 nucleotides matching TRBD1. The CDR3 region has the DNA TGTGCCAGCACGGGACAGGGATATGGCTACACCTTC. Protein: CASTGQGYGYTF.